The sample holds a few counts of the clone carrying this T cell receptor beta chain. This entry belongs to a study of graft-versus-host responses after intestinal transplantation. Study-wide results and caveats: The recipient marrow held GvH clones, and some of them showed up first in ileum or blood.

Responders that carried the CFSE label, approximately 200,000 of them, were plated with approximately 200,000 irradiated, violet-dye-labeled stimulator cells. The protocol was immunoSEQ multiplex PCR, while the TCRdb copy is restricted to in-frame clones and leaves out a portion. In the table there are about 24,000 clones, 40% of which are singletons. Germline CDR1 MNHEY, CDR2 SVGAGI. This CDR3 has 14 amino acids. V lost 6 bases and J lost 8, with 14 bases in between. V usage is TRBV6-5 and J usage is TRBJ1-6, with unresolved D. This material consisted of alloreactive CD4+ T cells from a mixed lymphocyte reaction culture, taken before intestinal transplant. Subset denoted: CFSE-low proliferating T cells sorted from approximately 6-day pre-transplant mixed lymphocyte reaction (GvH or HvG direction). This TCR was recovered from a human patient who received an intestinal transplant. The CDR3 region has the DNA TGTGCCAGCAGACCCACGGGTTCGTATTCACCCCTCCACTTT. This translates into CASRPTGSYSPLHF.